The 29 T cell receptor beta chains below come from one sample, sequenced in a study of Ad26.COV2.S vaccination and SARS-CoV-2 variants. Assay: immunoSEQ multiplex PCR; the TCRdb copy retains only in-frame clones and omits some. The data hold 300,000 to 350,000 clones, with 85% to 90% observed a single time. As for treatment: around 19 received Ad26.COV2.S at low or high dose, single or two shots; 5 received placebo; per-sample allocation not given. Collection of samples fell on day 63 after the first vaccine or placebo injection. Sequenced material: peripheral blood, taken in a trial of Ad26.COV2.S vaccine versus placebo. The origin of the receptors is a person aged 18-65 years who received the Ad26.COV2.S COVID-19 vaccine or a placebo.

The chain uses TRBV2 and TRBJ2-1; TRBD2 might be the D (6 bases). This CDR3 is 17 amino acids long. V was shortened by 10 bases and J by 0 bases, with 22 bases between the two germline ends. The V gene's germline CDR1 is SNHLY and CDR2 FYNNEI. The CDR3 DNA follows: TGTGCCACGCTGGGGACTCTACTAACGAGCTCCTACAATGAGCAGTTCTTC. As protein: CATLGTLLTSSYNEQFF.

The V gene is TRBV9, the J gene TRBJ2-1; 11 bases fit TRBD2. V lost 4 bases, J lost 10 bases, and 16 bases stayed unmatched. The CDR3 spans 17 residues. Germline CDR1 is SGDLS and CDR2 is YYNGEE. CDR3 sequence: CASSFGTSGLGGLEQFF. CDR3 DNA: TGTGCCAGCAGCTTCGGGACTAGCGGTCTCGGAGGGTTGGAGCAGTTCTTC. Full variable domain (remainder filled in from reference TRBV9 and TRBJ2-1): DSGVTQTPKHLITATGQRVTLRCSPRSGDLSVYWYQQSLDQGLQFLIQYYNGEERAKGNILERFSAQQFPDLHSELNLSSLELGDSALYFCASSFGTSGLGGLEQFFGPGTRLTVL.

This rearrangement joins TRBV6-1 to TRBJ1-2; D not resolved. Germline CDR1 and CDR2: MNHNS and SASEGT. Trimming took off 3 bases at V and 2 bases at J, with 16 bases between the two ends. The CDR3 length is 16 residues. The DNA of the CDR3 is TGTGCCAGCAGTGAGGCTTTTGACTTGCAGAACTATGGCTACACCTTC. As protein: CASSEAFDLQNYGYTF.

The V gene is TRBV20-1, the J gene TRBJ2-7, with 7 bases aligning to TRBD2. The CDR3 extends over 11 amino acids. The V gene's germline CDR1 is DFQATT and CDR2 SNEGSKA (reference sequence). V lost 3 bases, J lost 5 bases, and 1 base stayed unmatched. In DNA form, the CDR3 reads TGCAGTGCTAGGGGAGGGGACGAGCAGTACTTC. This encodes CSARGGDEQYF.

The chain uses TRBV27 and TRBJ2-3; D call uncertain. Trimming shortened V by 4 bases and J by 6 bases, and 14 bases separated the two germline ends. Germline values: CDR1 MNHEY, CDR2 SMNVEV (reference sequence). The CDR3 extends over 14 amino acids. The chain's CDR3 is CASSSSLRGDTQYF. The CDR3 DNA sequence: TGTGCCAGCAGTTCCTCCCTCCGTGGGGATACGCAGTATTTT.

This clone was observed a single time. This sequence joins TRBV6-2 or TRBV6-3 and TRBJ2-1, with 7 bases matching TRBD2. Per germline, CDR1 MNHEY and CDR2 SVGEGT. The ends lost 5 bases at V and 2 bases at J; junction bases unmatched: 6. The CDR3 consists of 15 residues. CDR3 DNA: TGTGCCAGCAGTATTGAGGCGGGAGCCTACAATGAGCAGTTCTTC. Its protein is CASSIEAGAYNEQFF.

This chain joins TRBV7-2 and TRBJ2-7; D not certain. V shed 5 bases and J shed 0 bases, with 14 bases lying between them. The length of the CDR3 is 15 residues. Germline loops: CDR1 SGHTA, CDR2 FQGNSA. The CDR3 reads CASSPRTVASYEQYF. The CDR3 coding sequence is TGTGCCAGCAGCCCGCGGACGGTCGCCTCCTACGAGCAGTACTTC.

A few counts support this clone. CDR3 nucleotide sequence: TGTGCCAGCAGCCTATTTGAAGGAGACTATGGCTACACCTTC. Protein sequence: CASSLFEGDYGYTF. V usage is TRBV9 and J usage is TRBJ1-2; D is unclear. CDR1 and CDR2 (germline): SGDLS, YYNGEE. Trimming took off 4 bases at V and 3 bases at J, with 13 bases between the two ends. This CDR3 contains 14 residues. Based on the CDR3 plus reference TRBV9 and TRBJ1-2, the full variable domain is DSGVTQTPKHLITATGQRVTLRCSPRSGDLSVYWYQQSLDQGLQFLIQYYNGEERAKGNILERFSAQQFPDLHSELNLSSLELGDSALYFCASSLFEGDYGYTFGSGTRLTVV.

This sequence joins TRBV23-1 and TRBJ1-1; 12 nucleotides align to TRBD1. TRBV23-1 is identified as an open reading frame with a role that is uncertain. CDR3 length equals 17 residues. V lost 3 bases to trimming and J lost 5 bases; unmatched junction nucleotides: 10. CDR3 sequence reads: CASSHRGQGALGTEAFF. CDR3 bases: TGCGCCAGCAGTCACCGGGGACAGGGGGCGCTGGGGACTGAAGCTTTCTTT.

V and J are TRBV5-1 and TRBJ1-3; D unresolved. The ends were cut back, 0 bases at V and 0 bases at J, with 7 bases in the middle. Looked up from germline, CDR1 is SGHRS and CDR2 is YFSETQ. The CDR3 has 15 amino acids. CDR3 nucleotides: TGCGCCAGCAGCTTGGATATCGGCTCTGGAAACACCATATATTTT. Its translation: CASSLDIGSGNTIYF.

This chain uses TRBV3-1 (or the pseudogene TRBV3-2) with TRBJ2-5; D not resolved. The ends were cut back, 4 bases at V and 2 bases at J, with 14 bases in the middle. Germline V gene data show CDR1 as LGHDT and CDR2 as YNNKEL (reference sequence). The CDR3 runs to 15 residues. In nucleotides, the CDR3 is TGTGCCAGCAGCCGGGCCCGCGGAGCACAAGAGACCCAGTACTTC. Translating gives CASSRARGAQETQYF.

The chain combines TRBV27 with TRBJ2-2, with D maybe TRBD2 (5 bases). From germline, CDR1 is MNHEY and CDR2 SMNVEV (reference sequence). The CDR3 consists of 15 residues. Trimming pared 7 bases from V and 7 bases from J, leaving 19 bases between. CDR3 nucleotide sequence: TGTGCCAGCATAGTGACTACTTCTGGGGACGGGGAGCTGTTTTTT. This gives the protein CASIVTTSGDGELFF.

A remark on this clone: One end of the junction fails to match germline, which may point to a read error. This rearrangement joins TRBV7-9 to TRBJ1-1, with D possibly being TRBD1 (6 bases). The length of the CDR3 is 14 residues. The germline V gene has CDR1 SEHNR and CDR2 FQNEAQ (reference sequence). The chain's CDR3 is CASSLGVGGPDAFF. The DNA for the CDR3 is TGTGCCAGCAGCCTTGGGGTCGGGGGCCCTGACGCTTTCTTT.

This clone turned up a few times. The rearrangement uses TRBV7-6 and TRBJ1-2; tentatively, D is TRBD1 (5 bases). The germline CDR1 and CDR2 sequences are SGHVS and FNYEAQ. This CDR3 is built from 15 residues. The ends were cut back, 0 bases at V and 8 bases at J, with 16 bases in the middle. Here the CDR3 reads CASSLAQARPEGYTF. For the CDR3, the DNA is TGTGCCAGCAGCTTAGCACAGGCCCGTCCGGAAGGCTACACCTTC.

The CDR3: CASSLGSGTGYGYTF. The DNA of the CDR3 is TGCGCCAGCAGCTTGGGTAGCGGGACAGGGTATGGCTACACCTTC. V is TRBV5-1 and J is TRBJ1-2; 9 positions agree with TRBD1. Per germline, CDR1 SGHRS and CDR2 YFSETQ. The V gene end was trimmed by 0 bases and the J gene end by 5 bases; junction bases not matched to a gene: 5. The CDR3 totals 15 residues.

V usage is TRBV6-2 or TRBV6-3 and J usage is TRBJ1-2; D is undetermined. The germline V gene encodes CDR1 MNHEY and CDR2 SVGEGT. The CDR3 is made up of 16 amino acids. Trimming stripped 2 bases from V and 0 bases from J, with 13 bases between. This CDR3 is CASSYAPVRANYGYTF. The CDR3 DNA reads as TGTGCCAGCAGTTACGCCCCAGTCCGCGCTAACTATGGCTACACCTTC.

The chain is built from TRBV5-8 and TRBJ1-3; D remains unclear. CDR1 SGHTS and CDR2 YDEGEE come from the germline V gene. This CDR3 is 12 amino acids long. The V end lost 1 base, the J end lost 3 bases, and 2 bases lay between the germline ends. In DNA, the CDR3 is TGTGCCAGCAGCTTGTATGGAAACACCATATATTTT. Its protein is CASSLYGNTIYF.

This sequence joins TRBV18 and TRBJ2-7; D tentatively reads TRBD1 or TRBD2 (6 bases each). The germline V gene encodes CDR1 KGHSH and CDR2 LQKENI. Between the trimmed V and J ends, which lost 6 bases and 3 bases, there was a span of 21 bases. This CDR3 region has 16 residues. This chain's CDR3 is CASSLDPGAAIYEQYF. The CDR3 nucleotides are TGTGCCAGCTCCCTCGATCCGGGGGCAGCAATCTACGAGCAGTACTTC.

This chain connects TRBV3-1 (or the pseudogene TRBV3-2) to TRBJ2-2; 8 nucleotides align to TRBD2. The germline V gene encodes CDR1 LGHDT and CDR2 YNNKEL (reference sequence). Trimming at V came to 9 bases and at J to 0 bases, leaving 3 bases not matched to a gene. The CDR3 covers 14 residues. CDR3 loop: CASRGGANTGELFF. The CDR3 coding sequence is TGTGCCAGTCGGGGGGGCGCGAACACCGGGGAGCTGTTTTTT.

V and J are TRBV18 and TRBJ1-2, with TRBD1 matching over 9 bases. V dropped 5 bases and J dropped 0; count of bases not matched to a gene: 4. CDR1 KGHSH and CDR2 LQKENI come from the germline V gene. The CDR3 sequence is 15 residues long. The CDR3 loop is CASSSGTGSNYGYTF. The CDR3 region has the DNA TGTGCCAGCTCATCCGGGACAGGGTCTAACTATGGCTACACCTTC.

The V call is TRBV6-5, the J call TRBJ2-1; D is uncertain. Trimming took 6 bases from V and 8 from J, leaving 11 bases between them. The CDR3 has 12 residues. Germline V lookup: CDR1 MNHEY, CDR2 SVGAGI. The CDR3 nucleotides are TGTGCCAGCAGGTTAGGATCCTATGAGCAGTTCTTC. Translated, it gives CASRLGSYEQFF.

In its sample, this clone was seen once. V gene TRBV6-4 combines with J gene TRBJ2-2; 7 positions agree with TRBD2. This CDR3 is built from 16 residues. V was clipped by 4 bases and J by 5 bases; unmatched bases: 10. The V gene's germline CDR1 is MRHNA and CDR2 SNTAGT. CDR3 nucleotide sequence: TGTGCCAGCAGTGGGGATCCACGGGGGGAAACCGGGGAGCTGTTTTTT. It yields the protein CASSGDPRGETGELFF.

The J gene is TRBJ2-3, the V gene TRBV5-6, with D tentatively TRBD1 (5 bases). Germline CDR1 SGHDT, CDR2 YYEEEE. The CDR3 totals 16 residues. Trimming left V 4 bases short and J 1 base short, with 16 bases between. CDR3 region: CASSQRQHWGTDTQYF. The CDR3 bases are TGTGCCAGCAGCCAAAGACAGCACTGGGGCACAGATACGCAGTATTTT.

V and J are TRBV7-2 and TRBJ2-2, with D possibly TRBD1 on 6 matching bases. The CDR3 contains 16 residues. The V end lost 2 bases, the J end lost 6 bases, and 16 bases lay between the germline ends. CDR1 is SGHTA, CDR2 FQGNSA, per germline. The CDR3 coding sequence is TGTGCCAGCAGCTTAAGGACAGCACTGCCGGCCGGGGAGCTGTTTTTT. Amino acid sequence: CASSLRTALPAGELFF.

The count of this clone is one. The chain's CDR3 is CASSGGVLAGKNIQYF. CDR3 nucleotides: TGTGCCAGCAGCGGGGGGGTACTAGCGGGAAAAAACATTCAGTACTTC. The genes are TRBV5-8 and TRBJ2-4, with 10 nucleotides matching TRBD2. Germline V CDR1 and CDR2: SGHTS, YDEGEE. The J segment lost 4 bases and the V segment lost 4 bases, leaving 8 bases of the junction unmatched. The CDR3 is made up of 16 amino acids.

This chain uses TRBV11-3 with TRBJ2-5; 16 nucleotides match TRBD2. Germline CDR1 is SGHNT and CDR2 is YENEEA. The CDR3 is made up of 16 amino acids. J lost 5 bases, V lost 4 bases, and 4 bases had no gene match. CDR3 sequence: CASSSKGLAGGETQYF. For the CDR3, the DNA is TGTGCCAGCAGCTCAAAGGGACTAGCGGGAGGGGAGACCCAGTACTTC.

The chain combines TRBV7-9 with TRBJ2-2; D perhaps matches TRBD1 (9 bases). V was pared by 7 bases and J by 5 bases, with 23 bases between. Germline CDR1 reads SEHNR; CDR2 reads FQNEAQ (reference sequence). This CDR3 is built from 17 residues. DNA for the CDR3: TGTGCCAGCACCCCCCCGGGGGGGACAGGGCGGACCGGGGAGCTGTTTTTT. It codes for CASTPPGGTGRTGELFF.

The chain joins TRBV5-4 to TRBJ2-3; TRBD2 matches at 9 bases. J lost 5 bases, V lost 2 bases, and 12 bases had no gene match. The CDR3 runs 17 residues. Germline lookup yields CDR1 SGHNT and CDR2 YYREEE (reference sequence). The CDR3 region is CASSFRRGGGAEDTQYF. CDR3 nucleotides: TGTGCCAGCAGCTTTAGGCGGGGGGGCGGCGCCGAAGATACGCAGTATTTT.

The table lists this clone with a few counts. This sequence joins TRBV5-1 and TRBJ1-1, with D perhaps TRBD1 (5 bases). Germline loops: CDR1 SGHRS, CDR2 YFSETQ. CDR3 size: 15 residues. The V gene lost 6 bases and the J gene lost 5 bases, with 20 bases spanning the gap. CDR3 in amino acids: CASKMEARGRTEAFF. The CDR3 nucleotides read TGCGCCAGCAAGATGGAAGCCCGGGGGAGGACTGAAGCTTTCTTT. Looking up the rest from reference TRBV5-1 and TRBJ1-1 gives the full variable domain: KAGVTQTPRYLIKTRGQQVTLSCSPISGHRSVSWYQQTPGQGLQFLFEYFSETQRNKGNFPGRFSGRQFSNSRSEMNVSTLELGDSALYLCASKMEARGRTEAFFGQGTRLTVV.